The present TCR beta chain was sequenced within a study of regulatory T cells in long-lasting Graves disease. There are many counts of this clonotype. Both iRepertoire HTBI primers and Arm-PCR of CDR3 regions were used to build the TCR beta libraries. In TCRdb, the multiplex PCR reads were re-called with MiXCR into one record per CDR3 protein. Of a few hundred thousand distinct CDR3 sequences listed, about a quarter were seen once; the top ten hold around 26%. Trimming left V 4 bases short and J 2 bases short, with 9 bases between. There are 13 residues in the CDR3. The time point is: persistent/refractory GD, antithyroid drugs over 5 years with positive TRAb. The authors made the TCR library using RNA they extracted from PBMCs.

This chain links TRBV12-3 or TRBV12-4 with TRBJ2-7, with D possibly TRBD1 on 5 matching bases. The sequence derives from a female donor with Graves disease. This specimen was peripheral blood mononuclear cells (PBMCs), taken when the disease was refractory, from a patient treated with antithyroid drugs. This CDR3 is CASSYDSTYEQYF. The CDR3 DNA reads TGTGCCAGCAGTTATGACAGCACCTACGAGCAGTACTTC.